The present T cell receptor (beta chain) was sequenced within a study of beta chain features in type 1 diabetes. Deletions cut 2 bases from V and 9 bases from J, with 12 bases between. CDR1 is SGDLS and CDR2 is YYNGEE in the germline V gene. The CDR3 runs to 13 residues. The authors reverse transcribed all of the isolated RNA, so sequencing captured expressed TCRB transcripts. Sequenced by immunoSEQ multiplex PCR; TCRdb stores in-frame clones only, minus some. This sample has under 450,000 clones, with over 12% found just once. Only one heparinised blood draw was taken per donor, and its volume averaged about 120 mL.

This chain connects TRBV9 to TRBJ2-1; D is possibly TRBD2 (5 bases). The origin of this receptor is a woman between 18 and 30 years old in good health. The sequenced sample consisted of naive CD4+ T cells from blood. For the CDR3, the DNA is TGTGCCAGCAGCGTTCTTGGGAGCGGTGAGCAGTTCTTC. It is translated as CASSVLGSGEQFF.